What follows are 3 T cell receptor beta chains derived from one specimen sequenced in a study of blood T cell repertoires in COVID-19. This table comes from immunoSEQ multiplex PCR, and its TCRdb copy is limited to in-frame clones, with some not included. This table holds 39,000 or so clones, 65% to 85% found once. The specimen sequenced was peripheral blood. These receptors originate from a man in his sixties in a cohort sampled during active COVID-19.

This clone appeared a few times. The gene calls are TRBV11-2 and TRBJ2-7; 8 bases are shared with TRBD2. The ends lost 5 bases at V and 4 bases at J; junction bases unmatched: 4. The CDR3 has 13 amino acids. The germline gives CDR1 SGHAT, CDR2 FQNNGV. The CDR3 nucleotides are TGTGCCAGCAGCCCACGGGGGGGGTACGAGCAGTACTTC. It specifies CASSPRGGYEQYF.

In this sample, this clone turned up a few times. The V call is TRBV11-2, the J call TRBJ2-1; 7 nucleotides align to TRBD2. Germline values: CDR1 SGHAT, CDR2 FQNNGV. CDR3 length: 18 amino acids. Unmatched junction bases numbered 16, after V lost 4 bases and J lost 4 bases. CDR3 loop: CASSSTLGREPRYNEQFF. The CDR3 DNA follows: TGTGCCAGCAGCTCAACTCTAGGGCGGGAGCCACGGTACAATGAGCAGTTCTTC.

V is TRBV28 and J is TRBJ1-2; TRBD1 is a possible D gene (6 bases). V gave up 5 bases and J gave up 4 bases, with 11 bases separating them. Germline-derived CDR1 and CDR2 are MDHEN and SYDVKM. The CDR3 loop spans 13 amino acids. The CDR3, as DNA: TGTGCCAGCAGTCCGACAGGCCCCTATGGCTACACCTTC. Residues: CASSPTGPYGYTF.